This TCR beta chain was identified during a study of blood T cell repertoires in COVID-19. Assay used: immunoSEQ multiplex PCR; TCRdb lists only in-frame clones, some missing. The sample shows 36,000 or so clones, less than 95% of them seen only once. This CDR3 spans 14 amino acids. V shed 7 bases and J 0 bases; nucleotides not matched to a gene: 7. Per germline, CDR1 SQVTM and CDR2 ANQGSEA. Sequenced: peripheral blood. J is TRBJ2-3 and V is TRBV29-1; 7 positions agree with TRBD1. The sequence was obtained from a human donor in a cohort sampled during active COVID-19. The CDR3 spells CSAGDRTSTDTQYF. In DNA, the CDR3 is TGCAGCGCCGGGGACAGAACTAGCACAGATACGCAGTATTTT.